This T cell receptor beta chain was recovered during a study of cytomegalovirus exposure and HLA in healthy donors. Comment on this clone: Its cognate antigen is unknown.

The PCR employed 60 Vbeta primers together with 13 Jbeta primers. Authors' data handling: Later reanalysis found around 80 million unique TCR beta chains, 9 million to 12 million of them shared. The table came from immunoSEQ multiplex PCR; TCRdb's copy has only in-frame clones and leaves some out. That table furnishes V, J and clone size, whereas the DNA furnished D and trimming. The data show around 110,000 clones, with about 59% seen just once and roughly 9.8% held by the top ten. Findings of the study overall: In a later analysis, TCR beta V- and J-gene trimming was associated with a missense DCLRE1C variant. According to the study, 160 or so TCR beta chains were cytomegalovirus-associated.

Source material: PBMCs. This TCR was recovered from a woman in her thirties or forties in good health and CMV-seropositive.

As DNA, the CDR3 is TGTGTAGTTCTCCGAAGCGGCATTAGGAAAAAACTGTTTTTT. Translation gives CVVLRSGIRKKLFF. J is TRBJ1-4 and V is TRBV6-7; D gene ambiguous. TRBV6-7 has ORF status, its function being uncertain. The CDR3 contains 14 residues.